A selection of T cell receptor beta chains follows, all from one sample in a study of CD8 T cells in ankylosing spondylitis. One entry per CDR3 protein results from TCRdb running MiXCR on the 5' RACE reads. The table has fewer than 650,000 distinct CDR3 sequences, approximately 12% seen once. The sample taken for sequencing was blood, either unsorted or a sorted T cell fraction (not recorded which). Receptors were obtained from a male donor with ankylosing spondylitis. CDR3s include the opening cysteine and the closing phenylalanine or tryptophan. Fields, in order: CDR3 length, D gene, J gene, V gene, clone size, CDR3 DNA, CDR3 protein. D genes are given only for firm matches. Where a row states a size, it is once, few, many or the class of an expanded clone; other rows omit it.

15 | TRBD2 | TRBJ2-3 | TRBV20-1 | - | TGCAGTGCGGAACTAGCGGAAGATGGCACAGATACGCAGTATTTT | CSAELAEDGTDTQYF
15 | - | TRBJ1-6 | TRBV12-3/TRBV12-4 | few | TGTGCCAGCAGTTTGAAGGGGGCCTATAATTCACCCCTCCACTTT | CASSLKGAYNSPLHF
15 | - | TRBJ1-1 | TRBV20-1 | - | TGCAGTGCTAGACTCCCAGGGAGGGCTGACACTGAAGCTTTCTTT | CSARLPGRADTEAFF
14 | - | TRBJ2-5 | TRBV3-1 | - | TGTGCCAGCAGCCAAGATTATGCAAGAGAGACCCAGTACTTC | CASSQDYARETQYF
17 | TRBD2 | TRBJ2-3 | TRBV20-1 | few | TGCAGTGCTAGAGACCCCCTGGGTAGCGGGATGAGGAATACGCAGTATTTT | CSARDPLGSGMRNTQYF
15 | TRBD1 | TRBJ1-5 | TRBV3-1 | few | TGTGCCAGCAGCCAATCTGACAGGGGTAAGGGGCCCCAGCATTTT | CASSQSDRGKGPQHF
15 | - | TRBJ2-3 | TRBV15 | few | TGTGCCACCAGCCGACGGGGCACTTCCACAGATACGCAGTATTTT | CATSRRGTSTDTQYF
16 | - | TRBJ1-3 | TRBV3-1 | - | TGTGCCAGCAGCCAAGCCTACGCGAGGGCTGGAAACACCATATATTTT | CASSQAYARAGNTIYF
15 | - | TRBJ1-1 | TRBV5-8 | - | TGTGCCAGCAGCTTGGCCCCGGGGTGGAACACTGAAGCTTTCTTT | CASSLAPGWNTEAFF
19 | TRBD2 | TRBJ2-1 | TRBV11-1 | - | TGTGCCAGCAGCTTAGCTGGGGGGACTAGCGGGAGCTCCTACAATGAGCAGTTCTTC | CASSLAGGTSGSSYNEQFF
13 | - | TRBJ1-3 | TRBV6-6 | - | TGTGCCAGCAGCCTTAGAGGGGGAAACACCATATATTTT | CASSLRGGNTIYF
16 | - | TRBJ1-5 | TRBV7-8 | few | TGTGCCAGCAGCCAACACAGGGAAGGGGTTGGTCAGCCCCAGCATTTT | CASSQHREGVGQPQHF
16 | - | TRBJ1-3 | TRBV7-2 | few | TGTGCCAGCAGCTTAGTCAGGGCGAGCTCTGGAAACACCATATATTTT | CASSLVRASSGNTIYF
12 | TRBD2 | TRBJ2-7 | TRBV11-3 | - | TGTGCCAGCAGCTCAACTAGCGACGAGCAGTACTTC | CASSSTSDEQYF
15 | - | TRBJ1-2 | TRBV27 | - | TGTGCCAGCAGCGGGCTAGGGTCCTTTAACTATGGCTACACCTTC | CASSGLGSFNYGYTF
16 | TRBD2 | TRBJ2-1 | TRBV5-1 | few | TGCGCCAGCAGCTTTTCCGGGACTAGCTTGTACAATGAGCAGTTCTTC | CASSFSGTSLYNEQFF
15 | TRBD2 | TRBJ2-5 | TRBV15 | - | TGTGCCACCAGCATACAGACTAGCGGCCAAGAGACCCAGTACTTC | CATSIQTSGQETQYF
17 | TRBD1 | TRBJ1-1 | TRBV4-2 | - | TGTGCCAGCAGCCAAGTGATGATCCCGACAGGGGGCACTGAAGCTTTCTTT | CASSQVMIPTGGTEAFF
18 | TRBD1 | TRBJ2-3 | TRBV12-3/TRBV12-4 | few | TGTGCCAGCAGTCCCCGGGACAGGGAAGGGACTAGCACAGATACGCAGTATTTT | CASSPRDREGTSTDTQYF
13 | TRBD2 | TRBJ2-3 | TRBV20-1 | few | TGCAGTGCAAATAGCGGGGGCACAGATACGCAGTATTTT | CSANSGGTDTQYF
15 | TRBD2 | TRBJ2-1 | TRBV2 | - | TGTGCCAGCAGTAGGCGGGAGGGAACCTACAATGAGCAGTTCTTC | CASSRREGTYNEQFF
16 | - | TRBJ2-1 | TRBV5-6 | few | TGTGCCAGCAGCTTGGGACTAGTGCCGCCTCTGTTTGAGCAGTTCTTC | CASSLGLVPPLFEQFF
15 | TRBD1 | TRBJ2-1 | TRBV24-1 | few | TGTGCCACCAGTGATACAGGGGCTTGGGCCAATGAGCAGTTCTTC | CATSDTGAWANEQFF
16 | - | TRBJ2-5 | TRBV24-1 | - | TGTGCCACCAGTGATGCCGGGACATCCTTACGAGAGACCCAGTACTTC | CATSDAGTSLRETQYF
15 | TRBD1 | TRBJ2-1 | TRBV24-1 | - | TGTGCCACGGGGGGACAGGGGGCGCCGGACAATGAGCAGTTCTTC | CATGGQGAPDNEQFF
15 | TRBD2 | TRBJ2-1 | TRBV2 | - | TGTGCCAGCAGCTGGACTAGCGGGGGGAACAATGAGCAGTTCTTC | CASSWTSGGNNEQFF
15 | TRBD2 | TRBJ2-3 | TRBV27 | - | TGTGCCAGCAGTTCCCCTAGCGGAACCACAGATACGCAGTATTTT | CASSSPSGTTDTQYF
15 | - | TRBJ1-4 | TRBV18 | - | TGTGCCAGCTCCCTTGCCGGGACACCGAATGAAAAACTGTTTTTT | CASSLAGTPNEKLFF
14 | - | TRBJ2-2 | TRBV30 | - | TGTGCCTGCGTAGTAGCGATGAACACCGGGGAGCTGTTTTTT | CACVVAMNTGELFF
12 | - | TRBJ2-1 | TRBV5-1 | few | TGCGCCAGCAGCCTGGATTGGAATGAGCAGTTCTTC | CASSLDWNEQFF
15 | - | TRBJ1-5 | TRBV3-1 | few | TGTGCCAGCAGCCAAGATGTTTCAGGGAATCAGCCCCAGCATTTT | CASSQDVSGNQPQHF
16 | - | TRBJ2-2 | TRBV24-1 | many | TGTGCCACCAGTGATTTGGGGCAGGAAGACACCGGGGAGCTGTTTTTT | CATSDLGQEDTGELFF
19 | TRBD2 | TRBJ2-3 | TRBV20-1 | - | TGCAGTGCTAGAGACTACGGGACTAGCGGGAGAGGGGGCACAGATACGCAGTATTTT | CSARDYGTSGRGGTDTQYF
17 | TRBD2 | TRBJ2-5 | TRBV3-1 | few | TGTGCCAGCAGCCAGGGCAATCTAGCGGGACAGCAAGAGACCCAGTACTTC | CASSQGNLAGQQETQYF
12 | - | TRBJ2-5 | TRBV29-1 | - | TGCAGCGTTGACCGGGCGGGAAAGACCCAGTACTTC | CSVDRAGKTQYF
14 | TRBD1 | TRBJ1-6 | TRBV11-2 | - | TGTGCCAGCAGCTCGTTGACAGGGGAGTCACCCCTCCACTTT | CASSSLTGESPLHF
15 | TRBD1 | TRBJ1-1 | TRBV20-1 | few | TGCAGTGCTAGAGACACAGGGGGCGGTTACACTGAAGCTTTCTTT | CSARDTGGGYTEAFF
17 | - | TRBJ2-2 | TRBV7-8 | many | TGTGCCAGCAGTCGAAGCCCGGGACTCCTGAACACCGGGGAGCTGTTTTTT | CASSRSPGLLNTGELFF
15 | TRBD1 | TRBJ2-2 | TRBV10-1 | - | TGCGCCAGCAGCCCGGGACAGGGGTGGCCCGGGGAGCTGTTTTTT | CASSPGQGWPGELFF
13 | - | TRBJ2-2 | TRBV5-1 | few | TGCGCCAGCAGCGACAGGGAGGCCGGGGAGCTGTTTTTT | CASSDREAGELFF
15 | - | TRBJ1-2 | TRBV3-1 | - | TGTGCCAGCAGCCAAGATAGTCGGGGCGACTATGGCTACACCTTC | CASSQDSRGDYGYTF
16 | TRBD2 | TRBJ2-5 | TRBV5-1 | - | TGCGCCAGCAGCTGGAGACTAGCGGGAGATTCAAAGACCCAGTACTTC | CASSWRLAGDSKTQYF
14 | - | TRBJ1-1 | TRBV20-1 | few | TGCAGTGCTCAGAAGGGAGGGATGAACACTGAAGCTTTCTTT | CSAQKGGMNTEAFF
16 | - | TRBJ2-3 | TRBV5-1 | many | TGCGCCAGCGCCGTCGATGGACAGAGCAAAGCAGATACGCAGTATTTT | CASAVDGQSKADTQYF
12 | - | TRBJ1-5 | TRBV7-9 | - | TGTGCCAGCAGCTTCGGACAGTCCCAGGCGCATTTT | CASSFGQSQAHF
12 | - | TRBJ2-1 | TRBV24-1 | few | TGTGCCACCATCTCCCGGAGGGGAGAGCAGTTCTTC | CATISRRGEQFF
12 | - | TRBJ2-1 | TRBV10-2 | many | TGCGCCAGCGGTCCGGTCGAGTATGAGCAGTTCTTC | CASGPVEYEQFF
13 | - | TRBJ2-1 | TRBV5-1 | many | TGCGCCAGCAGCTTCGCAGACTACAATGAGCAGTTCTTC | CASSFADYNEQFF
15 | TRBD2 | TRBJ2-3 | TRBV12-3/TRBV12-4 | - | TGTGCCAGCAGCCAACTAGCGGGAGTCTTCGATACGCAGTATTTT | CASSQLAGVFDTQYF
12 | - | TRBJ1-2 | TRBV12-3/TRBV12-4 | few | TGTGCCAGCAGTTTAAGGCCCAATGGCTACACCTTC | CASSLRPNGYTF
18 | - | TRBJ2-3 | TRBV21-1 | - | TGTGCCAGCAGCAATGTTTGGGACAGGGCGGGGGGCACAGAAACGCAGTATTTT | CASSNVWDRAGGTETQYF